The 32 T cell receptor beta chains below come from one sample, sequenced in a study of cytomegalovirus exposure and HLA in healthy donors. The table came from immunoSEQ multiplex PCR; TCRdb's copy has only in-frame clones and leaves some out. The data show approximately 200,000 clones, just over 85% seen once. Input material: PBMCs. The receptors were gathered from a woman under 30 in good health and CMV-seronegative.

This chain links TRBV20-1 with TRBJ2-7, with D possibly being TRBD2 (5 bases). V gave up 3 bases and J gave up 10 bases, with 13 bases separating them. CDR1 and CDR2 from the germline V gene are DFQATT and SNEGSKA (reference sequence). This CDR3 is built from 11 residues. The CDR3 DNA sequence: TGCAGTGCTAGCCCGGGGAATGCTCAGTACTTC. This sequence encodes CSASPGNAQYF.

The genes are TRBV29-1 and TRBJ1-1, with D maybe TRBD1 (5 bases). Per the germline V gene, CDR1 is SQVTM and CDR2 is ANQGSEA. This CDR3 has 13 amino acids. V gave up 0 bases and J gave up 5 bases, with 10 bases separating them. CDR3 sequence: CSVEDLSGTEAFF. CDR3 nucleotides: TGCAGCGTTGAAGATCTTTCAGGGACTGAAGCTTTCTTT.

The V and J genes are TRBV6-5 and TRBJ2-2; TRBD1 is a possible D gene (5 bases). Germline CDR1 reads MNHEY; CDR2 reads SVGAGI. The CDR3 is made up of 13 amino acids. V lost 5 bases and J lost 6, with 10 bases in between. CDR3 DNA sequence: TGTGCCAGCAGTCGCTCGACAGCCGGGGAGCTGTTTTTT. This sequence encodes CASSRSTAGELFF.

The genes are TRBV28 and TRBJ2-7; tentatively, D is TRBD1 (5 bases). V was clipped by 4 bases and J by 6 bases, with 22 bases between them. The CDR3 is made up of 16 amino acids. Germline CDR1 and CDR2: MDHEN and SYDVKM. CDR3 DNA: TGTGCCAGCAGTTCAGATTCAAAGGGTACCAGGGCCGAGCAGTACTTC. Protein sequence: CASSSDSKGTRAEQYF. Full variable domain (rest looked up from reference TRBV28 and TRBJ2-7): DVKVTQSSRYLVKRTGEKVFLECVQDMDHENMFWYRQDPGLGLRLIYFSYDVKMKEKGDIPEGYSVSREKKERFSLILESASTNQTSMYLCASSSDSKGTRAEQYFGPGTRLTVT.

This rearrangement joins TRBV5-1 to TRBJ2-7, with 9 bases matching TRBD1. CDR3 length equals 15 residues. The ends lost 0 bases at V and 6 bases at J; junction bases unmatched: 7. The V gene's germline CDR1 is SGHRS and CDR2 YFSETQ. CDR3 loop: CASSLALGQGTEQYF. CDR3 nucleotide sequence: TGCGCCAGCAGCTTGGCCCTAGGACAGGGGACCGAGCAGTACTTC.

The genes are TRBV7-8 and TRBJ1-4, with TRBD1 as a possible D gene (5 bases). CDR1 and CDR2 from the germline V gene are SGHVS and FQNEAQ. This CDR3 comprises 13 residues. V was trimmed by 0 bases and J by 14 bases, leaving 13 bases between them. The CDR3: CASSLAEGEGLFF. CDR3 coding DNA: TGTGCCAGCAGCTTAGCGGAAGGGGAAGGGCTGTTTTTT.

The gene calls are TRBV15 and TRBJ1-2; TRBD1 matches 7 bases. Trimming at V came to 5 bases and at J to 6 bases, leaving 9 bases not matched to a gene. CDR3 length equals 14 residues. Germline values: CDR1 LNHNV, CDR2 YYDKDF (reference sequence). The CDR3 protein is CATSSRDRLDGYTF. The CDR3 DNA sequence: TGTGCCACCAGCTCCCGGGACAGACTAGATGGCTACACCTTC.

The chain employs TRBV5-1 and TRBJ2-7, with TRBD2 matching over 14 bases. The ends lost 2 bases at V and 0 bases at J; junction bases unmatched: 10. Germline V CDR1 and CDR2: SGHRS, YFSETQ. This CDR3 comprises 19 residues. DNA of the CDR3: TGCGCCAGCAGCTTAAGTCCGGGACTAGCGGGAGAAAACTCCTACGAGCAGTACTTC. Its protein is CASSLSPGLAGENSYEQYF.

This clone was seen a few times. The CDR3 region is CASSIRDSRNIQYF. The CDR3 nucleotides are TGTGCCAGTAGTATCCGGGACAGCAGAAACATTCAGTACTTC. The chain links TRBV19 to TRBJ2-4; 7 bases map to TRBD1. V shed 3 bases, J shed 6 bases, and the junction held 5 bases outside the gene matches. CDR1 and CDR2 (germline): LNHDA, SQIVND (reference sequence). CDR3 length: 14 residues.

This clone is a singleton in its sample. J is TRBJ2-7 and V is TRBV27; the D gene is possibly TRBD2 (6 bases). Germline CDR1 reads MNHEY; CDR2 reads SMNVEV (reference sequence). This CDR3 region has 15 residues. Trimming left V 3 bases short and J 2 bases short, with 14 bases between. DNA for the CDR3: TGTGCCAGCAGTTTCAAGGGGAGGTCAGCCTACGAGCAGTACTTC. Translated, it gives CASSFKGRSAYEQYF.

This rearrangement joins TRBV5-6 to TRBJ1-5; the match to TRBD1 covers 8 bases. Germline-derived CDR1 and CDR2 are SGHDT and YYEEEE. The CDR3 sequence is 15 residues long. The ends lost 5 bases at V and 5 bases at J; junction bases unmatched: 9. The CDR3 region is CASSSSSGGHQPQHF. The CDR3 nucleotides are TGTGCCAGCAGTTCTTCCTCAGGGGGCCATCAGCCCCAGCATTTT.

This chain joins TRBV2 and TRBJ2-7; weak D call: TRBD1 (5 bases). CDR1 is SNHLY and CDR2 is FYNNEI in the germline V gene. Trimming cost V 4 bases and J 2 bases, with 9 bases left between them. CDR3 size: 13 residues. The DNA of the CDR3 is TGTGCCAGCAGTGTGGCAGGGACCTACGAGCAGTACTTC. This sequence encodes CASSVAGTYEQYF.

The chain couples TRBV6-1 to TRBJ1-1, with a possible D match to TRBD1 (6 bases). Germline CDR1 is MNHNS and CDR2 is SASEGT. Trimming shortened V by 3 bases and J by 2 bases, and 7 bases separated the two germline ends. This CDR3 contains 13 residues. CDR3 sequence (DNA): TGTGCCAGCAGTGAGGGGGCTAACACTGAAGCTTTCTTT. It encodes CASSEGANTEAFF.

This clone was seen only a few times. The rearrangement uses TRBV2 and TRBJ1-2, with 11 nucleotides matching TRBD1. This CDR3 is 15 amino acids long. V lost 7 bases, J lost 8 bases, and 12 bases stayed unmatched. Germline V gene sequence: CDR1 SNHLY, CDR2 FYNNEI. CDR3 protein: CASTIERGTGGGYTF. CDR3 DNA sequence: TGTGCCAGCACTATCGAGCGGGGGACAGGGGGAGGCTACACCTTC.

The chain recombines TRBV5-1 with TRBJ2-3; 9 bases agree with TRBD2. The CDR3 is 16 amino acids. Germline V gene data show CDR1 as SGHRS and CDR2 as YFSETQ. Unmatched junction bases numbered 9, after V lost 4 bases and J lost 3 bases. The CDR3 DNA follows: TGCGCCAGCAGCAAGGGTCCGGGACTAGCTACAGATACGCAGTATTTT. As protein: CASSKGPGLATDTQYF. The whole variable domain, remainder taken from reference TRBV5-1 and TRBJ2-3, is KAGVTQTPRYLIKTRGQQVTLSCSPISGHRSVSWYQQTPGQGLQFLFEYFSETQRNKGNFPGRFSGRQFSNSRSEMNVSTLELGDSALYLCASSKGPGLATDTQYFGPGTRLTVL.

The chain combines TRBV19 with TRBJ2-2; D is unclear. V was pared by 7 bases and J by 7 bases, with 16 bases between. In germline, CDR1 is LNHDA, CDR2 SQIVND (reference sequence). This CDR3 comprises 14 residues. The CDR3: CASTKESWRGELFF. CDR3 coding DNA: TGTGCCAGTACTAAGGAGTCTTGGCGCGGGGAGCTGTTTTTT. Full variable domain (rest looked up from reference TRBV19 and TRBJ2-2): DGGITQSPKYLFRKEGQNVTLSCEQNLNHDAMYWYRQDPGQGLRLIYYSQIVNDFQKGDIAEGYSVSREKKESFPLTVTSAQKNPTAFYLCASTKESWRGELFFGEGSRLTVL.

The rearrangement links TRBV4-1 to TRBJ2-7; TRBD2 agrees at 11 bases. Germline CDR1 and CDR2: MGHRA and YSYEKL. The length of the CDR3 is 16 residues. V shed 4 bases, J shed 2 bases, and the junction held 7 bases outside the gene matches. The CDR3 nucleotides read TGCGCCAGCAGCCGGAAAACTAGCGGGGGAGCCTACGAGCAGTACTTC. It is translated as CASSRKTSGGAYEQYF.

This sequence joins TRBV7-9 and TRBJ2-7; TRBD1 matches 9 bases. This CDR3 spans 15 amino acids. Per germline, CDR1 SEHNR and CDR2 FQNEAQ (reference sequence). After removal of 3 bases from V and 5 bases from J, the junction contained 8 bases not matched to a gene. CDR3 DNA: TGTGCCAGCAGCTTCCCGGACAGGGGAAAGGACGAGCAGTACTTC. Translation gives CASSFPDRGKDEQYF.

J is TRBJ1-1 and V is TRBV5-6, with TRBD1 matching 7 bases. CDR1 is SGHDT and CDR2 is YYEEEE in the germline V gene. CDR3 size: 14 residues. V gave up 0 bases and J gave up 6 bases; unmatched junction bases: 5. The chain's CDR3 is CASSLETGMAEAFF. CDR3 nucleotide sequence: TGTGCCAGCAGCTTGGAGACAGGGATGGCTGAAGCTTTCTTT.

The gene calls are TRBV6-5 and TRBJ2-7; TRBD2 agrees at 9 bases. Germline trimming cut 0 bases from V and 3 bases from J; bases unmatched to any gene: 6. The CDR3 is 16 residues long. CDR1 and CDR2 (germline): MNHEY, SVGAGI. CDR3 loop: CASSYSILAGLYEQYF. CDR3 sequence (DNA): TGTGCCAGCAGTTACTCGATCCTAGCGGGACTCTACGAGCAGTACTTC.

The genes are TRBV19 and TRBJ2-2; 12 bases are shared with TRBD2. CDR1 is LNHDA, CDR2 SQIVND, per germline (reference sequence). With V trimmed by 7 bases and J by 7 bases, 19 bases remained unmatched. This CDR3 has 19 residues. Here the CDR3 reads CASTLRTRLAGGLGGELFF. Written as DNA, the CDR3 is TGTGCCAGTACCCTTAGGACCCGTCTAGCGGGAGGGCTAGGCGGGGAGCTGTTTTTT.

V gene TRBV5-1 combines with J gene TRBJ1-1; D unclear. Germline V lookup: CDR1 SGHRS, CDR2 YFSETQ. The length of the CDR3 is 14 residues. V lost 4 bases, J lost 7 bases, and 17 bases lay in between. The CDR3 here is CASSHGSRYDEAFF. CDR3 in DNA: TGCGCCAGCAGCCACGGGAGCAGGTACGATGAAGCTTTCTTT.

The rearrangement uses TRBV5-1 and TRBJ1-2; no firm D call. CDR3 length: 16 amino acids. Germline assignment: CDR1 SGHRS and CDR2 YFSETQ. V was shortened by 0 bases and J by 4 bases, with 16 bases between the two germline ends. DNA of the CDR3: TGCGCCAGCAGCTTGGGTGGCCCCAACTACGGCTATGGCTACACCTTC. It yields the protein CASSLGGPNYGYGYTF.

This chain connects TRBV4-1 to TRBJ2-1; TRBD2 agrees at 7 bases. The CDR3 covers 16 residues. With 0 bases clipped from V and 1 base from J, the junction kept 3 bases outside the gene matches. Germline values: CDR1 MGHRA, CDR2 YSYEKL. CDR3 residues: CASSQDRTSSYNEQFF. The CDR3 nucleotides are TGCGCCAGCAGCCAAGACCGGACTAGTTCCTACAATGAGCAGTTCTTC.

V gene TRBV5-1 combines with J gene TRBJ1-1, with a possible D match to TRBD1 (6 bases). This CDR3 contains 13 residues. V dropped 5 bases and J dropped 5 bases, with 13 bases sitting between them. CDR1 SGHRS and CDR2 YFSETQ come from the germline V gene. CDR3 sequence reads: CASRPQGNTEAFF. CDR3 DNA: TGCGCCAGCAGACCCCAGGGGAATACTGAAGCTTTCTTT.

With respect to this clone: Within the sample, other DNA sequences also encode this same CDR3. This sequence joins TRBV5-1 and TRBJ2-7; 8 nucleotides line up with TRBD2. CDR3 size: 15 residues. The ends lost 0 bases at V and 0 bases at J; junction bases unmatched: 2. Germline-derived CDR1 and CDR2 are SGHRS and YFSETQ. The chain's CDR3 is CASSLVAGGSYEQYF. The CDR3, as DNA: TGCGCCAGCAGCTTGGTGGCGGGGGGCTCCTACGAGCAGTACTTC.

J is TRBJ2-2 and V is TRBV19; TRBD2 is a possible D gene (5 bases). V gave up 7 bases and J gave up 0 bases, with 9 bases separating them. Germline CDR1 reads LNHDA; CDR2 reads SQIVND (reference sequence). This CDR3 is 14 amino acids long. The CDR3 coding sequence is TGTGCCAGTAAGGAGACTACGAACACCGGGGAGCTGTTTTTT. It is translated as CASKETTNTGELFF.

This clone was picked up a small number of times. The chain has TRBV5-1 and TRBJ2-7, with 7 bases aligning to TRBD1. This CDR3 spans 12 amino acids. CDR1 SGHRS and CDR2 YFSETQ come from the germline V gene. The CDR3 nucleotides read TGCGCTTCGGGACAGACCAACTACGAGCAGTACTTC. Amino acid sequence: CASGQTNYEQYF.

The J gene is TRBJ2-1, the V gene TRBV4-1, with 8 bases matching TRBD2. Germline assignment: CDR1 MGHRA and CDR2 YSYEKL. The CDR3 is 15 residues long. V dropped 3 bases and J dropped 2; count of bases not matched to a gene: 3. CDR3 protein: CASSHWREAYNEQFF. In DNA form, the CDR3 reads TGCGCCAGCAGCCATTGGCGGGAGGCCTACAATGAGCAGTTCTTC.

The chain has TRBV28 and TRBJ1-4; 10 positions agree with TRBD1. This CDR3 spans 17 amino acids. Germline V gene lookup returns CDR1 MDHEN and CDR2 SYDVKM. The V segment lost 8 bases and the J segment 6 bases; nucleotides outside the gene matches: 15. The CDR3 DNA sequence: TGTGCCAGCTGGCCGGGGACAGGGGCCGGCCGCTATGAAAAACTGTTTTTT. It encodes CASWPGTGAGRYEKLFF.

The chain joins TRBV4-2 to TRBJ2-1; 7 nucleotides match TRBD1. The V gene's germline CDR1 is LGHNA and CDR2 YNFKEQ. This CDR3 comprises 15 residues. The V gene end was trimmed by 0 bases and the J gene end by 9 bases; junction bases not matched to a gene: 8. CDR3 in DNA: TGTGCCAGCAGCCAAGACGGGACAGCTCGCAGTGAGCAGTTCTTC. The encoded protein is CASSQDGTARSEQFF.

J is TRBJ1-2 and V is TRBV5-6; D is undetermined. Germline-derived CDR1 and CDR2 are SGHDT and YYEEEE. The V end lost 1 base, the J end lost 4 bases, and 17 bases lay between the germline ends. CDR3 size: 16 residues. In DNA form, the CDR3 reads TGTGCCAGCAGCTTGAAGACACCCCTAAAAAGCTATGGCTACACCTTC. It translates to CASSLKTPLKSYGYTF.